A selection of T cell receptor beta chains follows, all from one sample in a study of Graves' ophthalmopathy and Graves' hyperthyroidism. TCRdb passed the multiplex PCR reads through MiXCR, listing each CDR3 protein once. Of a few hundred thousand distinct CDR3 sequences listed, 35% to 40% are singletons. The sequenced sample consisted of peripheral blood or thyroid tissue (not recorded which). The origin of the receptors is an adult man with Graves' hyperthyroidism. Both conserved end residues are part of each CDR3. The order of the fields is D gene, clone size, V gene, J gene, CDR3 DNA, CDR3 protein. A D gene is named only where the DNA matches it firmly. Rows give clone size only sometimes, using once, few, many, or a class for an expanded clone.

d_gene: TRBD2; abundance: NA; v_gene: TRBV7-2; j_gene: TRBJ2-5; CDR3nt: TGTGCCAGCAGCTTCAGCGGGGCAGGACAAGAGACCCAGTACTTC; CDR3aa: CASSFSGAGQETQYF
d_gene: NA; abundance: many; v_gene: TRBV2; j_gene: TRBJ1-5; CDR3nt: TGTGCCAGCAGTGGGGCCGGCGGGATCAATCAGCCCCAGCATTTT; CDR3aa: CASSGAGGINQPQHF
d_gene: TRBD1; abundance: NA; v_gene: TRBV6-1; j_gene: TRBJ1-3; CDR3nt: TGTGCCAGCAGAACCACCGGGACAGGCGTCTCTGGAAACACCATATATTTT; CDR3aa: CASRTTGTGVSGNTIYF
d_gene: NA; abundance: many; v_gene: TRBV10-3; j_gene: TRBJ1-2; CDR3nt: TGTGCCATCAGTGGGGCGGGGTCTGGCTACACCTTC; CDR3aa: CAISGAGSGYTF
d_gene: TRBD1; abundance: few; v_gene: TRBV6-5; j_gene: TRBJ2-5; CDR3nt: TGTGCCAGCACCCAGCCACAGGGGTCCCAGTACTTC; CDR3aa: CASTQPQGSQYF
d_gene: NA; abundance: few; v_gene: TRBV4-2; j_gene: TRBJ1-2; CDR3nt: TGTGCCAGCAGCCACAACCCGGGACAAACCTTAAACTATGGCTACACCTTC; CDR3aa: CASSHNPGQTLNYGYTF
d_gene: TRBD1; abundance: NA; v_gene: TRBV2; j_gene: TRBJ1-5; CDR3nt: TGTGCCAGCAGGAGGACAGGGGGAGTTTATAGCAATCAGCCCCAGCATTTT; CDR3aa: CASRRTGGVYSNQPQHF
d_gene: NA; abundance: once; v_gene: TRBV7-9; j_gene: TRBJ2-6; CDR3nt: TGTGCCAGCAGCTTAGGGCAGGGGACCTATTCTGGGGCCAACGTCCTGACTTTC; CDR3aa: CASSLGQGTYSGANVLTF
d_gene: NA; abundance: many; v_gene: TRBV2; j_gene: TRBJ2-2; CDR3nt: TGTGCCAGCAGTGAAGCGCGCCCCGGGGAGCTGTTTTTT; CDR3aa: CASSEARPGELFF
d_gene: NA; abundance: NA; v_gene: TRBV20-1; j_gene: TRBJ1-2; CDR3nt: TGCAGTGCTATCATCCGGGGGGGAGATGGCTACACCTTC; CDR3aa: CSAIIRGGDGYTF
d_gene: TRBD1; abundance: many; v_gene: TRBV20-1; j_gene: TRBJ1-1; CDR3nt: TGCAGTGCTAGAGTACAGGGGCGAACTGAAGCTTTCTTT; CDR3aa: CSARVQGRTEAFF
d_gene: TRBD1; abundance: many; v_gene: TRBV9; j_gene: TRBJ1-2; CDR3nt: TGTGCCAGCAGCGTAGCCCCGGACAGGGAGGTCTATGGCTACACCTTC; CDR3aa: CASSVAPDREVYGYTF
d_gene: NA; abundance: NA; v_gene: TRBV20-1; j_gene: TRBJ2-6; CDR3nt: TGCAGGGGGCTGGGGCGGAGCTCTGGGGCCAACGTCCTGACTTTC; CDR3aa: CRGLGRSSGANVLTF
d_gene: NA; abundance: many; v_gene: TRBV5-1; j_gene: TRBJ1-6; CDR3nt: TGCGCCAGCAGCACATCAGGGGCGCCTGGCTCACCCCTCCACTTT; CDR3aa: CASSTSGAPGSPLHF
d_gene: NA; abundance: NA; v_gene: TRBV7-9; j_gene: TRBJ2-7; CDR3nt: TGTGCCAGCAGCACCGGGGACACCTACGAGCGGTACTTC; CDR3aa: CASSTGDTYERYF
d_gene: TRBD1; abundance: NA; v_gene: TRBV25-1; j_gene: TRBJ2-7; CDR3nt: TGTGCCAGCAGTCGCCCCGGGACAGCAGTCTACGAGCAGTACTTC; CDR3aa: CASSRPGTAVYEQYF
d_gene: TRBD1; abundance: many; v_gene: TRBV2; j_gene: TRBJ1-5; CDR3nt: TGTGCCAGCCACAGGGGAGGAGAGCCTAATCAGCCCCAGCATTTT; CDR3aa: CASHRGGEPNQPQHF
d_gene: TRBD1; abundance: many; v_gene: TRBV20-1; j_gene: TRBJ2-7; CDR3nt: TGCAGTGCCCGCGGCCAGGGGGATTACGAGCAGTACTTC; CDR3aa: CSARGQGDYEQYF
d_gene: NA; abundance: NA; v_gene: TRBV15; j_gene: TRBJ1-1; CDR3nt: TGTGCCACCAGCAGAGATCGTGGGGGTGGAACTAAAGCTTTCTTT; CDR3aa: CATSRDRGGGTKAFF
d_gene: NA; abundance: NA; v_gene: TRBV6-5; j_gene: TRBJ2-5; CDR3nt: TGTGCCAGCAGTACCAACCCGTACCAAGAGACCCAGTACTTC; CDR3aa: CASSTNPYQETQYF
d_gene: NA; abundance: NA; v_gene: TRBV9; j_gene: TRBJ2-6; CDR3nt: TGTGCTAGAGCCGGGACGGGGGCCAACGTCCTGACTTTC; CDR3aa: CARAGTGANVLTF
d_gene: NA; abundance: NA; v_gene: TRBV10-3; j_gene: TRBJ2-5; CDR3nt: TGTGCCATCAGTGACGTCGAGGGTTTCACAGAGACCCAGTACTTC; CDR3aa: CAISDVEGFTETQYF
d_gene: NA; abundance: many; v_gene: TRBV6-5; j_gene: TRBJ1-4; CDR3nt: TGTGCCAGCAGTTTCACCTCTACAGCCGTGGGAGATGAAAAACTGTTTTTT; CDR3aa: CASSFTSTAVGDEKLFF
d_gene: NA; abundance: many; v_gene: TRBV7-9; j_gene: TRBJ1-1; CDR3nt: TGTGCCAGCAGCTTAGTAAGGGGGAACACAGCTTGGAACACTGAAGCTTTCTTT; CDR3aa: CASSLVRGNTAWNTEAFF
d_gene: NA; abundance: NA; v_gene: TRBV20-1; j_gene: TRBJ2-2; CDR3nt: TGCAGTGCTACCCAAGCGGGCCTAGTAACCGGGGAGCTGTTTTTT; CDR3aa: CSATQAGLVTGELFF
d_gene: NA; abundance: NA; v_gene: TRBV6-2/TRBV6-3; j_gene: TRBJ1-1; CDR3nt: TGTGCCAGCAGCTCCTTGGGACGGCCCACTGAAGCTTTCTTT; CDR3aa: CASSSLGRPTEAFF
d_gene: NA; abundance: many; v_gene: TRBV5-1; j_gene: TRBJ2-2; CDR3nt: TGCGCCAGCAGCTTAGCCGCTACAGACACCGGGGAGCTGTTTTTT; CDR3aa: CASSLAATDTGELFF
d_gene: TRBD1; abundance: NA; v_gene: TRBV7-9; j_gene: TRBJ2-2; CDR3nt: TGTGCCAGCAGCTGGGACAGGTGGAACACCGGGGAGCTGTTCTTT; CDR3aa: CASSWDRWNTGELFF